One sample yielded the 16 T cell receptor beta chains listed below, sequenced in a study of human T cells and chemical hapten exposure. The time point here: healthy volunteer bleed at 2 weeks. RNA extraction used unfractionated whole blood as the source of total RNA. TCRdb reprocessed the RACE reads with MiXCR, giving one entry per CDR3 protein. The table includes some 90,000 distinct CDR3 sequences, around 9% detected once. The sample consisted of whole blood. Receptor source: a female donor in good health. Some clones in this sample may be carry-over from other donors' samples.

This clonotype showed up many times. This chain's CDR3 is CASSRGQHSGNTIYF. CDR3 nucleotide sequence: TGTGCCAGCAGCCGTGGACAGCATTCTGGAAACACCATATATTTT. The V call is TRBV14, the J call TRBJ1-3, with D possibly being TRBD1 (6 bases). Germline CDR1 is SGHDN and CDR2 is FVKESK. The CDR3 totals 15 residues. V was pared by 4 bases and J by 1 base, with 11 bases between.

This clonotype has at least ten counts. The rearrangement uses TRBV29-1 and TRBJ2-3; D unresolved. Trimming took off 7 bases at V and 6 bases at J, with 14 bases between the two ends. Germline CDR1 is SQVTM and CDR2 is ANQGSEA. The CDR3 runs to 12 residues. Written as DNA, the CDR3 is TGCAGCGCTGGGGATTCTTTGGATACGCAGTATTTT. It translates to CSAGDSLDTQYF.

This clonotype has only a few counts. The chain carries TRBV5-1 and TRBJ2-1; a possible D gene is TRBD2 (5 bases). V lost 4 bases to trimming and J lost 4 bases, with 15 bases between them. Germline CDR1 and CDR2: SGHRS and YFSETQ. This CDR3 has 15 amino acids. The CDR3 reads CASSREVGTYNEQFF. CDR3 nucleotide sequence: TGCGCCAGCAGCCGGGAAGTGGGAACTTACAATGAGCAGTTCTTC. Supplemented by reference TRBV5-1 and TRBJ2-1, the full variable domain reads KAGVTQTPRYLIKTRGQQVTLSCSPISGHRSVSWYQQTPGQGLQFLFEYFSETQRNKGNFPGRFSGRQFSNSRSEMNVSTLELGDSALYLCASSREVGTYNEQFFGPGTRLTVL.

This clonotype occurred many times. The chain links TRBV28 to TRBJ2-1; D is ambiguous. The V gene lost 5 bases and the J gene lost 9 bases, with 11 bases spanning the gap. This CDR3 region has 12 residues. Germline-derived CDR1 and CDR2 are MDHEN and SYDVKM. CDR3 sequence: CASSTMGTEQFF. The CDR3 DNA reads TGTGCCAGCAGTACGATGGGTACTGAGCAGTTCTTC. Full variable domain (outside the CDR3, taken from reference TRBV28 and TRBJ2-1): DVKVTQSSRYLVKRTGEKVFLECVQDMDHENMFWYRQDPGLGLRLIYFSYDVKMKEKGDIPEGYSVSREKKERFSLILESASTNQTSMYLCASSTMGTEQFFGPGTRLTVL.

The rearrangement joins TRBV4-1 to TRBJ2-1, with D uncertain. Germline V lookup: CDR1 MGHRA, CDR2 YSYEKL. V gave up 1 base and J gave up 4 bases, with 11 bases separating them. The CDR3 spans 15 residues. The CDR3 loop is CASSQGLSTYNEQFF. In nucleotides, the CDR3 is TGCGCCAGCAGCCAAGGATTATCGACTTACAATGAGCAGTTCTTC.

This clonotype was recorded many times. J is TRBJ1-2 and V is TRBV3-1, with D possibly TRBD1 on 6 matching bases. Per the germline V gene, CDR1 is LGHDT and CDR2 is YNNKEL (reference sequence). The V gene lost 2 bases and the J gene lost 5 bases, with 24 bases spanning the gap. This CDR3 contains 18 residues. CDR3 DNA sequence: TGTGCCAGCAGCCAACCGGCCAGGGGCGGCGGTTTGACATATGGCTACACCTTC. Translation gives CASSQPARGGGLTYGYTF.

The chain couples TRBV7-2 to TRBJ2-5; maybe TRBD1 (5 bases). Germline CDR1 reads SGHTA; CDR2 reads FQGNSA. V was trimmed by 3 bases and J by 5 bases, leaving 10 bases between them. The CDR3 is 13 residues long. CDR3 sequence (DNA): TGTGCCAGCAGCTTGACAGCCTACGAGACCCAGTACTTC. It codes for CASSLTAYETQYF.

This clonotype was found many times. The V gene is TRBV10-3, the J gene TRBJ2-7; 8 nucleotides match TRBD2. This CDR3 region has 16 residues. The germline gives CDR1 ENHRY, CDR2 SYGVKD. Trimming cost V 4 bases and J 4 bases; bases outside gene matches: 12. CDR3 in amino acids: CAISGGLAGNQYEQYF. The CDR3 DNA is TGTGCCATCAGTGGTGGACTAGCCGGGAACCAATACGAGCAGTACTTC.

This clonotype has just a few counts. The J gene is TRBJ2-4, the V gene TRBV7-2; no definite D call. The CDR3 loop spans 18 amino acids. Trimming shortened V by 5 bases and J by 0 bases, and 20 bases separated the two germline ends. CDR1 is SGHTA and CDR2 is FQGNSA in the germline V gene. The DNA for the CDR3 is TGTGCCAGCAGCCATTCCTCTGAGAAAGCCATAGCCAAAAACATTCAGTACTTC. Amino acid sequence: CASSHSSEKAIAKNIQYF.

There are many counts of this clonotype. The chain is built from TRBV20-1 and TRBJ2-5, with D tentatively TRBD1 or TRBD2 (6 bases each). Germline loops: CDR1 DFQATT, CDR2 SNEGSKA (reference sequence). The V gene lost 2 bases and the J gene lost 1 base, with 20 bases spanning the gap. The CDR3 loop spans 17 amino acids. The CDR3 spells CSARTLSGAGTQETQYF. The CDR3 coding sequence is TGCAGTGCTAGAACACTTTCGGGGGCAGGGACCCAAGAGACCCAGTACTTC.

This clonotype was counted at least ten times. This chain uses TRBV29-1 with TRBJ1-5; D gene uncertain. The V gene's germline CDR1 is SQVTM and CDR2 ANQGSEA. The CDR3 spans 13 residues. The CDR3 DNA follows: TGCAGTGTATCCGCCGGTAGCAATCAGCCCCAGCATTTT. Encoded protein: CSVSAGSNQPQHF.

This clonotype was seen many times. J is TRBJ2-1 and V is TRBV5-4; 8 bases align to TRBD2. Trimming cost V 3 bases and J 5 bases; bases outside gene matches: 10. CDR3 length equals 16 residues. Germline-derived CDR1 and CDR2 are SGHNT and YYREEE (reference sequence). The chain's CDR3 is CASSSYSGSSHNEQFF. CDR3 bases: TGTGCCAGCAGCTCCTACAGCGGGAGTTCCCACAATGAGCAGTTCTTC.

To note about this clonotype: The junction departs from germline at one end; a sequencing error may be responsible. The chain has TRBV28 and TRBJ2-5; D is possibly TRBD1 (7 bases). This CDR3 has 17 residues. Germline V gives CDR1 MDHEN, CDR2 SYDVKM. The DNA of the CDR3 is TGTGCCGGCAGTTATCTGACCGGGACAGCGGGTCAAGAGACCCAGTACTTC. It is translated as CAGSYLTGTAGQETQYF. The variable domain in full, completed from reference TRBV28 and TRBJ2-5, reads DVKVTQSSRYLVKRTGEKVFLECVQDMDHENMFWYRQDPGLGLRLIYFSYDVKMKEKGDIPEGYSVSREKKERFSLILESASTNQTSMYLCAGSYLTGTAGQETQYFGPGTRLLVL.

This clonotype was recorded a few times. This chain uses TRBV20-1 with TRBJ2-7, with 10 bases that match TRBD2. The length of the CDR3 is 13 residues. J lost 2 bases, V lost 4 bases, and 2 bases had no gene match. Germline-derived CDR1 and CDR2 are DFQATT and SNEGSKA (reference sequence). CDR3 region: CSAITSGTYEQYF. CDR3 nucleotides: TGCAGTGCTATTACTAGCGGGACCTACGAGCAGTACTTC.

In its sample, this clonotype was seen many times. The V and J genes are TRBV5-1 and TRBJ2-7, with D possibly TRBD2 on 6 matching bases. The CDR3 consists of 15 residues. Germline CDR1 and CDR2: SGHRS and YFSETQ. Trimming shortened V by 0 bases and J by 1 base, and 11 bases separated the two germline ends. The CDR3 loop is CASSLGRERSYEQYF. The CDR3, as DNA: TGCGCCAGCAGCTTGGGACGGGAGAGGTCCTACGAGCAGTACTTC.

The genes are TRBV5-4 and TRBJ2-3, with D possibly being TRBD1 (5 bases). V gave up 5 bases and J gave up 4 bases, with 14 bases separating them. Germline V gives CDR1 SGHNT, CDR2 YYREEE (reference sequence). CDR3 size: 14 residues. CDR3 residues: CASRLTGAPDTQYF. The CDR3 DNA sequence: TGTGCCAGCAGATTAACTGGGGCACCAGATACGCAGTATTTT.